Shown below are 12 T cell receptor beta chains from a single sample sequenced in a study of T cells after yellow fever vaccination. TCRdb processed the 5' RACE reads anew with MiXCR; each CDR3 protein has one entry. The repertoire has about 170,000 distinct CDR3 sequences, 11% of them found once; the top ten carry 35% to 40%. The sample here was CD8+ T cells sorted from PBMCs, taken 15 days after the yellow fever booster vaccination. These receptors originate from a man between 18 and 29 years old who received the YFV17D yellow fever vaccine.

This clonotype was seen a few times. The chain employs TRBV5-1 and TRBJ1-1, with 10 positions matching TRBD1. Trimming cost V 0 bases and J 8 bases; bases outside gene matches: 7. This CDR3 contains 15 residues. The germline gives CDR1 SGHRS, CDR2 YFSETQ. The DNA of the CDR3 is TGCGCCAGCAGCTTGGGGGGACAGGGGTCTCTAGAAGCTTTCTTT. Its translation: CASSLGGQGSLEAFF.

V gene TRBV7-2 combines with J gene TRBJ2-5; D gene ambiguous. There are 14 residues in the CDR3. Germline V gives CDR1 SGHTA, CDR2 FQGNSA. V was shortened by 5 bases and J by 2 bases, with 12 bases between the two germline ends. The DNA of the CDR3 is TGTGCCAGCAGCCCGCCCTGGGGACAAGAGACCCAGTACTTC. Translated: CASSPPWGQETQYF.

This clonotype has at least ten counts. This chain joins TRBV4-3 and TRBJ2-1; 10 bases align to TRBD2. The length of the CDR3 is 16 residues. The ends lost 0 bases at V and 4 bases at J; junction bases unmatched: 3. Germline CDR1 and CDR2: LGHNA and YSLEER. The DNA for the CDR3 is TGCGCCAGCAGCCAAGAGGTAGCGGGGGGTTACAATGAGCAGTTCTTC. Protein sequence: CASSQEVAGGYNEQFF.

The rearrangement links TRBV5-1 to TRBJ2-1; D remains ambiguous. The germline V gene has CDR1 SGHRS and CDR2 YFSETQ. CDR3 size: 12 residues. Trimming took off 0 bases at V and 8 bases at J, with 6 bases between the two ends. CDR3 region: CASSLGFDEQFF. CDR3 sequence (DNA): TGCGCCAGCAGCTTGGGTTTCGATGAGCAGTTCTTC. Full variable domain (remainder filled in from reference TRBV5-1 and TRBJ2-1): KAGVTQTPRYLIKTRGQQVTLSCSPISGHRSVSWYQQTPGQGLQFLFEYFSETQRNKGNFPGRFSGRQFSNSRSEMNVSTLELGDSALYLCASSLGFDEQFFGPGTRLTVL.

The V gene is TRBV27, the J gene TRBJ1-1; perhaps TRBD1 as D (5 bases). The CDR3 loop spans 14 amino acids. The germline V gene has CDR1 MNHEY and CDR2 SMNVEV (reference sequence). Deletions cut 5 bases from V and 4 bases from J, with 14 bases between. The CDR3 loop is CASSELSGGTEAFF. The DNA of the CDR3 is TGTGCCAGCAGTGAATTGAGCGGGGGCACTGAAGCTTTCTTT.

This sequence joins TRBV2 and TRBJ2-2; a weak D match, TRBD2 (5 bases). The CDR3 length is 13 residues. Trimming removed 7 bases from V and 4 bases from J, with 10 bases in between. Germline lookup yields CDR1 SNHLY and CDR2 FYNNEI. The CDR3: CASITRTTGELFF. The CDR3 DNA reads as TGTGCCAGCATAACTAGAACCACCGGGGAGCTGTTTTTT.

V is TRBV30 and J is TRBJ2-1, with 11 bases lining up with TRBD2. The CDR3 runs 15 residues. CDR1 and CDR2 from the germline V gene are GTSNPN and SVGIG (reference sequence). The CDR3 nucleotides read TGTTCTGCTAGCGGGGGGCGTAGCTCCTACAATGAGCAGTTCTTC. Its translation: CSASGGRSSYNEQFF.

The rearrangement uses TRBV3-2 and TRBJ2-7; the table gives TRBD1 as D, unverified against the DNA. TRBV3-2 is a known pseudogene. This CDR3 is 9 amino acids long. CDR3 sequence: CASRTAFYV. In nucleotides, the CDR3 is TGTGCCAGCAGGACAGCTTTTTACGTC.

This clonotype was detected a few times. The J gene is TRBJ2-3, the V gene TRBV7-3, with 7 bases aligning to TRBD2. This CDR3 has 15 residues. J was trimmed by 0 bases and V by 6 bases; bases with no gene match: 6. The germline gives CDR1 SGHTA, CDR2 FQGTGA. The DNA for the CDR3 is TGTGCCAGCAGTCCCGGGGGGACTAGCACAGATACGCAGTATTTT. Its translation: CASSPGGTSTDTQYF.

This clonotype has ten or more counts. The chain joins TRBV10-2 to TRBJ1-2; D is ambiguous. The CDR3 is 15 amino acids. Trimming took 2 bases from V and 8 from J, leaving 18 bases between them. Germline CDR1 and CDR2: WSHSY and SAAADI. In nucleotides, the CDR3 is TGCGCCAGCAGTGAGGTTTTGGCAGACTTTAGAGGCTACACCTTC. It codes for CASSEVLADFRGYTF.

This clonotype was observed at least ten times. V usage is TRBV4-3 and J usage is TRBJ1-5; D not certain. This CDR3 comprises 15 residues. Germline V gene sequence: CDR1 LGHNA, CDR2 YSLEER. The V gene lost 0 bases and the J gene lost 0 bases, with 6 bases spanning the gap. This CDR3 reads CASSQDRFSNQPQHF. The CDR3 bases are TGCGCCAGCAGCCAAGACAGGTTTAGCAATCAGCCCCAGCATTTT.

This clonotype showed up just a few times. This chain uses TRBV25-1 with TRBJ2-7; D is tentatively TRBD1 or TRBD2 (5 bases each). The CDR3 extends over 13 amino acids. Trimming shortened V by 8 bases and J by 2 bases, and 13 bases separated the two germline ends. CDR1 and CDR2 from the germline V gene are MGHDK and SYGVNS. CDR3 region: CASGRGGPYEQYF. CDR3 nucleotide sequence: TGTGCCAGCGGTCGGGGCGGCCCCTACGAGCAGTACTTC.